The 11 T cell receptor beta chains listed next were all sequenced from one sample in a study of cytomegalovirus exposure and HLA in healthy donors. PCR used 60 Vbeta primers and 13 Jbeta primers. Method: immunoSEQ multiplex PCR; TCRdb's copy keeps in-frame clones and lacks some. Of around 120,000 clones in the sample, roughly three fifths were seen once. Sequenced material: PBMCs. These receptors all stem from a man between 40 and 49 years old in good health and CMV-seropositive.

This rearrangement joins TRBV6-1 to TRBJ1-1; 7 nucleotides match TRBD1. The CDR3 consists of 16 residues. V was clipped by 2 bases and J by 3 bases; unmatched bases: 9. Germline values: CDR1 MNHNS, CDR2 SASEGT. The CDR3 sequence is CASSESTGRRYTEAFF. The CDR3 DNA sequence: TGTGCCAGCAGTGAATCGACAGGGAGGAGGTACACTGAAGCTTTCTTT.

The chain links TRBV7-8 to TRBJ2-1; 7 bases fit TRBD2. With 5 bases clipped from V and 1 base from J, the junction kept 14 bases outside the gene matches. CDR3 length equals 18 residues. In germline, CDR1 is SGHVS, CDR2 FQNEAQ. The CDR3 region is CASSPSGGSLGSYNEQFF. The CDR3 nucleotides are TGTGCCAGCAGCCCATCCGGGGGGTCTTTAGGTTCCTACAATGAGCAGTTCTTC.

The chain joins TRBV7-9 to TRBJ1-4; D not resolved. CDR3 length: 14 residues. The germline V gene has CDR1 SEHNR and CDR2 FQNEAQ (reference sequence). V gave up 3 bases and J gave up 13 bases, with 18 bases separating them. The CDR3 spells CASSLITVEGRLFF. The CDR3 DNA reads TGTGCCAGCAGCTTGATTACAGTCGAGGGTCGACTGTTTTTT.

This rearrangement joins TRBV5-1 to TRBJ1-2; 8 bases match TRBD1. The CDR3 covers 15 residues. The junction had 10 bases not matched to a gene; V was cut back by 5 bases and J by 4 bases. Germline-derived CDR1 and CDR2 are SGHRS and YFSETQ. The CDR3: CASRPGTGDVYGYTF. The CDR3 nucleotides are TGCGCCAGCAGGCCCGGGACAGGAGACGTCTATGGCTACACCTTC. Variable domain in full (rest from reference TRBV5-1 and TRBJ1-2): KAGVTQTPRYLIKTRGQQVTLSCSPISGHRSVSWYQQTPGQGLQFLFEYFSETQRNKGNFPGRFSGRQFSNSRSEMNVSTLELGDSALYLCASRPGTGDVYGYTFGSGTRLTVV.

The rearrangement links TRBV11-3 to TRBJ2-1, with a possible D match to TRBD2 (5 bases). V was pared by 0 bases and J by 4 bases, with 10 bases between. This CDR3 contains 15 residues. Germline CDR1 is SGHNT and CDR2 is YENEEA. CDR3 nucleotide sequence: TGTGCCAGCAGCTTAGACGGGGTATCATACAATGAGCAGTTCTTC. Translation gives CASSLDGVSYNEQFF.

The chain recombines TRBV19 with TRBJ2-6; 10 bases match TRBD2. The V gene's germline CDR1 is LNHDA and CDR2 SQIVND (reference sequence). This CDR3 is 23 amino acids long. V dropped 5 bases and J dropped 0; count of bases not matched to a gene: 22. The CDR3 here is CASSLRATGFGLAVLSGANVLTF. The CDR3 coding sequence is TGTGCCAGTAGTCTCCGGGCGACAGGGTTCGGACTAGCGGTACTCTCTGGGGCCAACGTCCTGACTTTC.

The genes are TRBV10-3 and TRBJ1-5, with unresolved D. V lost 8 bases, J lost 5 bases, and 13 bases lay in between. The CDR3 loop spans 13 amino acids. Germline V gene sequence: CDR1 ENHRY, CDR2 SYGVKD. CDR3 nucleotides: TGTGCCATCGGTGGCCGAACGGATCAGCCCCAGCATTTT. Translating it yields CAIGGRTDQPQHF.

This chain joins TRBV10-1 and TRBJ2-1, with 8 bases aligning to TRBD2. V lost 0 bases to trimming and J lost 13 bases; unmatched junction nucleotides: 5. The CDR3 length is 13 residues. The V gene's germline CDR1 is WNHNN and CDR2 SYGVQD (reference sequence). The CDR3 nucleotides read TGCGCCAGCAGTGAGTCTGGCGGGGGGATCCAGTTCTTC. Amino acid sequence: CASSESGGGIQFF.

CDR3 region: CASSGNRATMNTEAFF. The CDR3 bases are TGTGCCAGCAGCGGCAACAGGGCGACCATGAACACTGAAGCTTTCTTT. The chain carries TRBV9 and TRBJ1-1, with D possibly matching TRBD1 (6 bases). The CDR3 has 16 residues. V was cut by 3 bases and J by 0 bases, with 15 bases left in between. The germline V gene encodes CDR1 SGDLS and CDR2 YYNGEE.

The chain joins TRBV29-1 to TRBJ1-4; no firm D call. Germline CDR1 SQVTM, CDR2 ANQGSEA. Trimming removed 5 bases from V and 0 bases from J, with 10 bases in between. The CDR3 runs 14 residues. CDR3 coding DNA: TGCAGCGTTATGCCTCGCGCAACTAATGAAAAACTGTTTTTT. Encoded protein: CSVMPRATNEKLFF. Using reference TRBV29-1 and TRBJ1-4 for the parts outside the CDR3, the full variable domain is SAVISQKPSRDICQRGTSLTIQCQVDSQVTMMFWYRQQPGQSLTLIATANQGSEATYESGFVIDKFPISRPNLTFSTLTVSNMSPEDSSIYLCSVMPRATNEKLFFGSGTQLSVL.

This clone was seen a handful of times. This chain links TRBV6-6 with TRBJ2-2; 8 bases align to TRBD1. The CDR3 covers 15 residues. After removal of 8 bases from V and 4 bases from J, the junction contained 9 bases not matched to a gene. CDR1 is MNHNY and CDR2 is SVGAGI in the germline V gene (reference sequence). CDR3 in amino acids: CASDPRGRGTGELFF. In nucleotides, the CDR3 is TGTGCCAGCGACCCCAGGGGGCGAGGCACCGGGGAGCTGTTTTTT.